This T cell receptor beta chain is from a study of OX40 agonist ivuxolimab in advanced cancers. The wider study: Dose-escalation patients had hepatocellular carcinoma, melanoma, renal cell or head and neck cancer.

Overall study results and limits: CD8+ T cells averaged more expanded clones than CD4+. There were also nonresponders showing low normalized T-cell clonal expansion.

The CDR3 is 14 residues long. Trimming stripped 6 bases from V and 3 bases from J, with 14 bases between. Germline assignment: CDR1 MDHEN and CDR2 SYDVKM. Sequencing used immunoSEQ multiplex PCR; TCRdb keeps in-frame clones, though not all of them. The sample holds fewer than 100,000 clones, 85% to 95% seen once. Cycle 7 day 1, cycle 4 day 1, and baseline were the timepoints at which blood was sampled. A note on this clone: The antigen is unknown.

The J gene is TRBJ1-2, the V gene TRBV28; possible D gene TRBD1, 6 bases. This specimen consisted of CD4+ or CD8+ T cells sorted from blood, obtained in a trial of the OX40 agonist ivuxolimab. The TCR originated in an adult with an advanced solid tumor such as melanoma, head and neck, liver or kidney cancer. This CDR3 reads CASSPRTDYYGYTF. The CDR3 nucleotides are TGTGCCAGCAGCCCCCGGACAGACTACTATGGCTACACCTTC.